The present T cell receptor beta chain was sequenced within a study of T cell responses to AZD1222 COVID-19 vaccine. The CDR3 is 14 amino acids. Germline-derived CDR1 and CDR2 are LNHDA and SQIVND (reference sequence). V dropped 5 bases and J dropped 6 bases, with 16 bases sitting between them. The assay was immunoSEQ multiplex PCR, and TCRdb's table has in-frame clones only and misses some. Here the sample spans fewer than 120,000 clones, over 85% being singletons. The specimen was peripheral blood, collected 28 days after the second AZD1222 dose. The chain is built from TRBV19 and TRBJ1-2; D call uncertain. The TCR sequence derives from an adult who received the AZD1222 COVID-19 vaccine. DNA for the CDR3: TGTGCCAGTAGTCCCGCCCTCCGGACGGATGGCTACACCTTC. It codes for CASSPALRTDGYTF.